This note documents a single T cell receptor (beta chain) sequence. Its specificity is unknown. The CDR3 extends over 15 amino acids. Germline V gene sequence: CDR1 MNHNS, CDR2 SASEGT. The germline V and J ends were trimmed by 0 bases and 1 base, with 9 bases remaining between them. The sample belongs to a study of T cell responses to AZD1222 COVID-19 vaccine. Study-wide results and caveats: The donors showed a predominance of white British ancestry and of females, with possible underestimation of clonal diversity. Spike was spanned by vaccine-associated CD4 TCRs, with dominance at 160-218 and 743-854.

Produced via immunoSEQ multiplex PCR; TCRdb's table is partial and in-frame only. The top ten clones hold about 8% of a sample with 110,000 to 150,000 clones, approximately 85% of them seen once. V and J are TRBV6-1 and TRBJ1-1; D call uncertain. The specimen was peripheral blood, collected on day 0 of AZD1222 vaccination. The sequence derives from an adult in good health. CDR3 amino acids: CASSEARHSNTEAFF. DNA for the CDR3: TGTGCCAGCAGTGAAGCACGACACTCGAACACTGAAGCTTTCTTT.